This TCR beta chain was recovered during a study of blood T cells in healthy people across ages. Trimming pared 1 base from V and 1 base from J, leaving 10 bases between. Germline lookup yields CDR1 DFQATT and CDR2 SNEGSKA (reference sequence). The CDR3 has 14 amino acids. Study-wide results and caveats: It was not known whether donors were CMV positive (a possible confounder of expanded clonotype changes).

The use of a sample-barcoded 5' primer and a J-beta primer mix characterized a second PCR of roughly 6 to 12 cycles. One entry per CDR3 protein results from TCRdb running MiXCR on the 5' RACE reads. The sample includes 1,300,000 or so distinct CDR3 sequences, approximately 59% seen only once; the top ten take over 5%. Comment on this clonotype: Its specificity is unknown.

The sequenced material came from blood. The rearrangement uses TRBV20-1 and TRBJ2-5; D is possibly TRBD2 (5 bases). The TCR comes from a man younger than 35 in good health. The CDR3 reads CSARVQRIQETQYF. CDR3 sequence (DNA): TGCAGTGCTAGAGTTCAGCGGATCCAAGAGACCCAGTACTTC.